This TCR beta chain was sequenced in a study of blood T cell repertoires in COVID-19. Turning to the study itself: From the United States, Italy and Spain came samples of acute and convalescent COVID-19. PBMCs, B-cell-depleted T cells, or T cells were the source of the cDNA or gDNA that made up the material.

Germline V gene lookup returns CDR1 SGHVS and CDR2 FQNEAQ. The J segment lost 7 bases and the V segment lost 1 base, leaving 11 bases of the junction unmatched. This CDR3 contains 16 residues. The table lists this clone with a few counts. In the authors' workflow: From reference gene primer amplification, estimates of nucleated cell counts were derived. Only in-frame clones appear in the TCRdb table, and some are missing; sequencing was by immunoSEQ multiplex PCR. Clone size and V and J calls were adopted from that table, with D and trimming inferred from the DNA. Here the sample spans about 210,000 clones, roughly four fifths being singletons.

The source material was peripheral blood. This sequence was found in a woman aged 40-49 years with acute or convalescent COVID-19. The rearrangement joins TRBV7-8 to TRBJ2-5; TRBD1 matches 8 bases. CDR3 DNA: TGTGCCAGCAGCTTAGGGGTAGGACAGGGAGGCGGGACCCAGTACTTC. It yields the protein CASSLGVGQGGGTQYF.